The 26 T cell receptor beta chains in this list originate from one sample, sequenced in a study of radiation and T cells in renal cell carcinoma. Time point meaning: baseline pretreatment blood. Treatment noted: 15 Gy SBRT to primary tumor, nephrectomy 4 weeks later. TCRdb's copy holds only in-frame clones and misses some; the assay was immunoSEQ multiplex PCR. The sample has tens of thousands of clones, roughly 80% seen once; the top ten hold around 31%. The starting material was blood, obtained from a patient whose treatment included radiotherapy and nephrectomy. The receptors come from a woman in her sixties or seventies with renal cell carcinoma.

The CDR3 sequence is CASSQGQGANYEQYF. For the CDR3, the DNA is TGTGCCAGCAGCCAAGGACAGGGGGCAAACTACGAGCAGTACTTC. This chain uses TRBV11-2 with TRBJ2-7, with 11 bases matching TRBD1. Germline CDR1 reads SGHAT; CDR2 reads FQNNGV. The CDR3 runs 15 residues. After removal of 5 bases from V and 3 bases from J, the junction contained 6 bases not matched to a gene.

V gene TRBV19 combines with J gene TRBJ2-3; D unclear. V lost 3 bases to trimming and J lost 1 base, with 8 bases between them. Germline CDR1 is LNHDA and CDR2 is SQIVND (reference sequence). The CDR3 is 14 amino acids. The DNA for the CDR3 is TGTGCCAGTAGTATGAGTTGGGGCACAGATACGCAGTATTTT. This gives the protein CASSMSWGTDTQYF.

J is TRBJ1-1 and V is TRBV7-8; D is perhaps TRBD1 (6 bases). The CDR3 runs to 16 residues. The V gene's germline CDR1 is SGHVS and CDR2 FQNEAQ. The V gene lost 6 bases and the J gene lost 3 bases, with 20 bases spanning the gap. CDR3 DNA sequence: TGTGCCAGCAGGGATGACATCTGGGGGGCCCACACTGAAGCTTTCTTT. Protein sequence: CASRDDIWGAHTEAFF. The full variable domain, completed using reference TRBV7-8 and TRBJ1-1, is GAGVSQSPRYKVAKRGQDVALRCDPISGHVSLFWYQQALGQGPEFLTYFQNEAQLDKSGLPSDRFFAERPEGSVSTLKIQRTQQEDSAVYLCASRDDIWGAHTEAFFGQGTRLTVV.

The chain has TRBV5-1 and TRBJ2-3; a possible D gene is TRBD2 (7 bases). Germline V gene data show CDR1 as SGHRS and CDR2 as YFSETQ. V was pared by 4 bases and J by 3 bases, with 18 bases between. This CDR3 has 16 amino acids. The CDR3 DNA sequence: TGCGCCAGCAGCCAAAACGGAGGGGGAGGGACAGATACGCAGTATTTT. Protein sequence: CASSQNGGGGTDTQYF.

CDR3 loop: CATTPPGTGNTIYF. The CDR3 DNA reads as TGTGCCACGACCCCCCCGGGGACTGGAAACACCATATATTTT. The V call is TRBV6-5, the J call TRBJ1-3, with unresolved D. CDR3 length equals 14 residues. V lost 10 bases and J 2 bases, leaving 15 bases between the germline ends. CDR1 is MNHEY, CDR2 SVGAGI, per germline.

The chain couples TRBV10-3 to TRBJ2-7; the D gene is possibly TRBD1 (6 bases). Germline CDR1 ENHRY, CDR2 SYGVKD. V dropped 5 bases and J dropped 3 bases, with 8 bases sitting between them. The CDR3 covers 12 residues. The CDR3 region is CAISLQGYEQYF. CDR3 nucleotides: TGTGCCATCAGTCTACAGGGCTACGAGCAGTACTTC.

This clone was picked up a small number of times. The chain couples TRBV5-6 to TRBJ2-1; maybe TRBD2 (6 bases). Per germline, CDR1 SGHDT and CDR2 YYEEEE. CDR3 length: 16 residues. V was cut by 0 bases and J by 3 bases, with 13 bases left in between. CDR3 residues: CASSLGGNNFYNEQFF. The CDR3 nucleotides read TGTGCCAGCAGCTTGGGCGGGAACAATTTCTACAATGAGCAGTTCTTC.

The chain couples TRBV29-1 to TRBJ2-7; D may be TRBD1 (5 bases). V shed 5 bases and J shed 2 bases, with 13 bases lying between them. Per the germline V gene, CDR1 is SQVTM and CDR2 is ANQGSEA. There are 13 residues in the CDR3. CDR3 protein: CSVQKGSAYEQYF. CDR3 sequence (DNA): TGCAGCGTTCAAAAGGGGTCAGCCTACGAGCAGTACTTC.

The chain recombines TRBV21-1 with TRBJ1-2. TRBV21-1 is a listed pseudogene. CDR3 length equals 16 residues. The CDR3 DNA sequence: TGTGCCAGCAGCCCACCGATTTCAGAGACGCCCTATGGCTACACCTTC. This translates into CASSPPISETPYGYTF.

This clone appeared a few times. This chain uses TRBV30 with TRBJ2-3; D might be TRBD2 (5 bases). V lost 0 bases, J lost 4 bases, and 8 bases lay in between. CDR1 is GTSNPN, CDR2 SVGIG, per germline (reference sequence). The CDR3 consists of 13 residues. The CDR3 region is CAWSVTRSDTQYF. CDR3 bases: TGTGCCTGGAGTGTCACTAGATCAGATACGCAGTATTTT.

V is TRBV19 and J is TRBJ2-1, with TRBD2 matching over 8 bases. The germline V gene has CDR1 LNHDA and CDR2 SQIVND (reference sequence). This CDR3 spans 17 amino acids. The V segment lost 3 bases and the J segment 10 bases; nucleotides outside the gene matches: 17. The CDR3 sequence: CASSITLTAPPGGEQFF. CDR3 DNA sequence: TGTGCCAGTAGTATCACTTTGACAGCGCCTCCGGGGGGGGAGCAGTTCTTC.

This clone appeared a single time. The V and J genes are TRBV18 and TRBJ2-7; D is undetermined. Germline CDR1 and CDR2: KGHSH and LQKENI. CDR3 length: 14 residues. The V end lost 5 bases, the J end lost 0 bases, and 11 bases lay between the germline ends. The CDR3 region has the DNA TGTGCCAGCTCATCCGATCGTAGCTCCTACGAGCAGTACTTC. Protein product: CASSSDRSSYEQYF. The full variable domain, rest sourced from reference TRBV18 and TRBJ2-7, is NAGVMQNPRHLVRRRGQEARLRCSPMKGHSHVYWYRQLPEEGLKFMVYLQKENIIDESGMPKERFSAEFPKEGPSILRIQQVVRGDSAAYFCASSSDRSSYEQYFGPGTRLTVT.

The V gene is TRBV5-4, the J gene TRBJ1-2; D call uncertain. The CDR3 length is 15 residues. Germline CDR1 reads SGHNT; CDR2 reads YYREEE (reference sequence). Trimming stripped 0 bases from V and 0 bases from J, with 9 bases between. For the CDR3, the DNA is TGTGCCAGCAGCTTGGTAATCGACTCTAACTATGGCTACACCTTC. This translates into CASSLVIDSNYGYTF.

The J gene is TRBJ2-3, the V gene TRBV9; 13 bases agree with TRBD2. The CDR3 covers 17 residues. J gave up 5 bases and V 3 bases, and 9 bases lay outside the gene matches. In germline, CDR1 is SGDLS, CDR2 YYNGEE. The CDR3 is CASSAEGLAGVEDTQYF. The CDR3 region has the DNA TGTGCCAGCAGCGCCGAAGGACTAGCGGGAGTTGAAGATACGCAGTATTTT.

This clone is categorized as large. The rearrangement links TRBV25-1 to TRBJ1-1, with D unresolved. Germline V gene sequence: CDR1 MGHDK, CDR2 SYGVNS. The CDR3 has 12 residues. V was pared by 3 bases and J by 8 bases, with 10 bases between. CDR3 sequence reads: CASSDGPREAFF. DNA for the CDR3: TGTGCCAGCAGTGACGGACCCAGGGAAGCTTTCTTT.

The rearrangement joins TRBV20-1 to TRBJ1-1, with unresolved D. Trimming cost V 1 base and J 7 bases, with 7 bases left between them. Germline V gives CDR1 DFQATT, CDR2 SNEGSKA (reference sequence). There are 11 residues in the CDR3. The chain's CDR3 is CSARGRGEAFF. CDR3 in DNA: TGCAGTGCTAGAGGTCGGGGTGAAGCTTTCTTT.

V and J are TRBV7-9 and TRBJ1-1, with D perhaps TRBD1 (5 bases). The CDR3 has 16 amino acids. The germline CDR1 and CDR2 sequences are SEHNR and FQNEAQ (reference sequence). Trimming took off 3 bases at V and 3 bases at J, with 17 bases between the two ends. The CDR3 coding sequence is TGTGCCAGCAGCTTCCTGACAGCCTGGGGTGACACTGAAGCTTTCTTT. It translates to CASSFLTAWGDTEAFF. Supplemented by reference TRBV7-9 and TRBJ1-1, the full variable domain reads DTGVSQNPRHKITKRGQNVTFRCDPISEHNRLYWYRQTLGQGPEFLTYFQNEAQLEKSRLLSDRFSAERPKGSFSTLEIQRTEQGDSAMYLCASSFLTAWGDTEAFFGQGTRLTVV.

This rearrangement joins TRBV19 to TRBJ1-3; D possibly corresponds to TRBD1 (6 bases). The V gene's germline CDR1 is LNHDA and CDR2 SQIVND (reference sequence). There are 14 residues in the CDR3. Deletions cut 6 bases from V and 1 base from J, with 10 bases between. The chain's CDR3 is CASRQQGSGNTIYF. For the CDR3, the DNA is TGTGCCAGTAGGCAACAGGGATCTGGAAACACCATATATTTT.

This clone was seen a single time. The gene calls are TRBV6-5 and TRBJ1-2; D not resolved. This CDR3 region has 14 residues. Germline CDR1 is MNHEY and CDR2 is SVGAGI. V shed 2 bases and J shed 7 bases, with 14 bases lying between them. The CDR3: CASSYDGVVGGYTF. DNA for the CDR3: TGTGCCAGCAGTTACGACGGGGTGGTCGGTGGCTACACCTTC.

The V gene is TRBV6-6, the J gene TRBJ2-1; 9 positions agree with TRBD1. V shed 8 bases, J shed 6 bases, and the junction held 8 bases outside the gene matches. This CDR3 comprises 14 residues. Germline values: CDR1 MNHNY, CDR2 SVGAGI (reference sequence). In DNA, the CDR3 is TGTGCCAGCGGCCGGGACAGGGACACCAATGAGCAGTTCTTC. Translated: CASGRDRDTNEQFF.

Remarks on this clone: Distinct nucleotide sequences in the sample also encode this CDR3. This chain connects TRBV9 to TRBJ2-6, with a weak D call TRBD1 (6 bases). The germline CDR1 and CDR2 sequences are SGDLS and YYNGEE. V lost 1 base to trimming and J lost 1 base, with 6 bases between them. The CDR3 is made up of 15 amino acids. The CDR3 here is CASSVRGSGANVLTF. Here the CDR3 DNA reads TGTGCCAGCAGCGTAAGGGGGTCTGGGGCCAACGTCCTGACTTTC.

In its sample, this clone was seen once. The chain joins TRBV7-8 to TRBJ1-5; no clear D. The CDR3 totals 14 residues. CDR1 SGHVS and CDR2 FQNEAQ come from the germline V gene. With 2 bases removed from V and 5 bases from J, the gap between germline ends came to 10 bases. The CDR3 DNA reads TGTGCCAGCAGCTTAAGTACAGCCGATCAGCCCCAGCATTTT. Translation: CASSLSTADQPQHF.

This clone was found once. The chain links TRBV10-3 to TRBJ1-2; perhaps TRBD1 as D (6 bases). Germline CDR1 is ENHRY and CDR2 is SYGVKD. Trimming removed 4 bases at V and 2 bases at J, with 11 bases between. The CDR3 runs to 14 residues. The CDR3 nucleotides are TGTGCCATCAGTGCGACAGGAGAAAACTATGGCTACACCTTC. Translating gives CAISATGENYGYTF.

V is TRBV19 and J is TRBJ1-5; D might be TRBD1 (5 bases). Trimming cost V 0 bases and J 12 bases, with 27 bases left between them. CDR1 is LNHDA and CDR2 is SQIVND in the germline V gene (reference sequence). CDR3 length equals 18 residues. The CDR3 DNA reads as TGTGCCAGTAGTATAGATGGAGTACAGCCGAGCGGGGGTCTGGTCCAGCATTTT. Its translation: CASSIDGVQPSGGLVQHF. The whole variable domain, remainder taken from reference TRBV19 and TRBJ1-5, is DGGITQSPKYLFRKEGQNVTLSCEQNLNHDAMYWYRQDPGQGLRLIYYSQIVNDFQKGDIAEGYSVSREKKESFPLTVTSAQKNPTAFYLCASSIDGVQPSGGLVQHFGDGTRLSIL.

The chain carries TRBV5-8 and TRBJ1-2; 8 bases match TRBD1. Germline V gene sequence: CDR1 SGHTS, CDR2 YDEGEE. With V trimmed by 4 bases and J by 5 bases, 10 bases remained unmatched. This CDR3 has 15 amino acids. The CDR3 DNA follows: TGTGCCAGCAGCCCTGGGACAGGATTTATTTATGGCTACACCTTC. Protein product: CASSPGTGFIYGYTF.

The chain links TRBV11-1 to TRBJ1-4, with D perhaps matching TRBD1 (5 bases). Germline-derived CDR1 and CDR2 are SGHAT and FQDESV (reference sequence). This CDR3 is 14 amino acids long. V was shortened by 3 bases and J by 7 bases, with 12 bases between the two germline ends. The CDR3 DNA reads TGTGCCAGCAGCTTCTCAGGGCGAGGTGAAAAACTGTTTTTT. This gives the protein CASSFSGRGEKLFF.